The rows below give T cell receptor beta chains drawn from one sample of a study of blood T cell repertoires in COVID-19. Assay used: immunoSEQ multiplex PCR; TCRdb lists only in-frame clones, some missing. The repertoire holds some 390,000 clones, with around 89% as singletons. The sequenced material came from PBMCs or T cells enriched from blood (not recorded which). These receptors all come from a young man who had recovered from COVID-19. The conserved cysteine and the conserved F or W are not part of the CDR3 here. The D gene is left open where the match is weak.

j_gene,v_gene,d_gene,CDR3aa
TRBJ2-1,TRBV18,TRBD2,ASSAGTSGSNEQF
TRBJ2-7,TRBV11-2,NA,ASSPRPTYEQY
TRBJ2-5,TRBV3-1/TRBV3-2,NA,ASSQDEAFLETQY
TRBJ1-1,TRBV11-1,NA,ASSIGFGENTEAF
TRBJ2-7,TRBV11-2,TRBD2,ASSSGQYGTSR
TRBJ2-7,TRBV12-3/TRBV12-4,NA,ASSASGSVQY
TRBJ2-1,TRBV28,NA,ASRFLSSYNEQF
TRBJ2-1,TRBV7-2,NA,ASSFVRVNNEQF
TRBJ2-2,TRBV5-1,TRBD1,ASSLARDRVNTGELF
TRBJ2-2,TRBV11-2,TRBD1,ASSEGALGMTGELF
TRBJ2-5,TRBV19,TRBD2,ASSPLWGRAEETQY
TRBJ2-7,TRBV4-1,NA,ASSPVGVADYEQY
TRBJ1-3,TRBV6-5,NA,ASSYLEGNTIY
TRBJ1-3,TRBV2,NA,ASITRGSGNTIY
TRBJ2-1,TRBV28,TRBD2,ASSRTSGRLNEQF
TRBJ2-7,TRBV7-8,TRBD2,ASSTMGLVHYEQY
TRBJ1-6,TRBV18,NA,ASSQGPGGNSPLH
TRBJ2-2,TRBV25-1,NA,ASSGGSANTGELF
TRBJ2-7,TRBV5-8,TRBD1,ASSFLGQGPYEQY
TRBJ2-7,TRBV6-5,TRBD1,ASSRQGSSYEQY
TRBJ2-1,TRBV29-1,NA,SGQRGSTGNEQF
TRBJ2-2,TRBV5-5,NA,ASSYETGKYTGELF
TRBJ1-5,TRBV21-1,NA,ASSPRPGTGFGQPQH
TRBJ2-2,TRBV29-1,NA,SAGSTGELF
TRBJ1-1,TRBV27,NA,ASSLQGNTEAF
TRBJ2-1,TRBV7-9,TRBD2,ASSFKPTLAGSGGEQF
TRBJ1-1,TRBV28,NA,ASSVFPQANTEAF
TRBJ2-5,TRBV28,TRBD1,ASSYRTGKQETQY
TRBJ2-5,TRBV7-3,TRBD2,ASSFFSGTETQY
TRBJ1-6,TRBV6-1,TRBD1,ASSETGAGSSPLH
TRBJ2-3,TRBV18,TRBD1,ASSPGTGVADTQY
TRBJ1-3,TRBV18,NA,ASSPPTASGNTIY
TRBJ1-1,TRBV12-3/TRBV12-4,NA,ASRPSGSGEAF
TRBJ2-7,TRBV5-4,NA,ASSKDPRDSYEQY
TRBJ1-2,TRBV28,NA,ASRGQLYGYT
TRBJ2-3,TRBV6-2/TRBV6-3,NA,ASSLPQGRVEDTQY
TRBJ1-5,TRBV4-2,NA,ASSTGPGHSYQPQH
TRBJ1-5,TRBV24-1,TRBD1,ATSGLVGQGLEQPQH
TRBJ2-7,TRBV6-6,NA,ASSYSGSASSYEQY
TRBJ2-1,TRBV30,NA,AWDGVNGYNEQF
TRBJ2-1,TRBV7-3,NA,ASSSGRESYNEQF
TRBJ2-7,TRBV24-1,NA,ATSDRQSGTYEQY
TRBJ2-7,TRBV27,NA,ASKAMRSSYEQY